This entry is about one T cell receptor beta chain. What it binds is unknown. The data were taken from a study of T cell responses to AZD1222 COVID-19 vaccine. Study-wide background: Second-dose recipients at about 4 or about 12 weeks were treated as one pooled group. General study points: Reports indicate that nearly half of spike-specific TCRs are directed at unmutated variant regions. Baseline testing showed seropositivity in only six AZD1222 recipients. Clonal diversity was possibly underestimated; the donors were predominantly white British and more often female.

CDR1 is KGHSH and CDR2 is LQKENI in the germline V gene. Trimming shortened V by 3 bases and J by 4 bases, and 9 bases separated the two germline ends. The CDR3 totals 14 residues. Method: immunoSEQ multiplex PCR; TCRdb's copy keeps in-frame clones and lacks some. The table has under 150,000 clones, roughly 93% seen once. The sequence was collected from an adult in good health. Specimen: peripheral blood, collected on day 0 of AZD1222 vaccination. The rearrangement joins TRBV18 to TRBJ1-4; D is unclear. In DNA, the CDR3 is TGTGCCAGCTCACCTCCAAACCGTAATGAAAAACTGTTTTTT. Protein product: CASSPPNRNEKLFF. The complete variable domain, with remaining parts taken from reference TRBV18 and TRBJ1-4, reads NAGVMQNPRHLVRRRGQEARLRCSPMKGHSHVYWYRQLPEEGLKFMVYLQKENIIDESGMPKERFSAEFPKEGPSILRIQQVVRGDSAAYFCASSPPNRNEKLFFGSGTQLSVL.